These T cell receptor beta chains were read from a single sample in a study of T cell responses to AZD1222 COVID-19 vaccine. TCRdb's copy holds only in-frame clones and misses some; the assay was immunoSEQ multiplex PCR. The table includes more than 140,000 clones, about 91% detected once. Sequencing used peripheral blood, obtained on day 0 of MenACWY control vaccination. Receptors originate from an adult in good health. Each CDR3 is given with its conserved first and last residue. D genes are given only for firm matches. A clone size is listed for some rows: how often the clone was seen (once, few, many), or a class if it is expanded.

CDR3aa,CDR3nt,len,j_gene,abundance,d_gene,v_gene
CASSSTGNTGELFF,TGTGCCAGCAGTTCTACAGGGAACACCGGGGAGCTGTTTTTT,14,TRBJ2-2,few,.,TRBV11-3
CASSYRAGGDEQYF,TGTGCCAGCAGTTACCGGGCAGGGGGCGACGAGCAGTACTTC,14,TRBJ2-7,.,TRBD1,TRBV6-2/TRBV6-3
CASRVRAGFYEQYF,TGTGCCAGCAGGGTTCGAGCAGGGTTCTACGAGCAGTACTTC,14,TRBJ2-7,.,.,TRBV6-5
CASSLRQGYGYTF,TGCGCCAGCAGCTTGCGGCAGGGCTATGGCTACACCTTC,13,TRBJ1-2,.,.,TRBV5-1
CSASVAGFRETQYF,TGCAGTGCTAGTGTAGCGGGGTTCCGAGAGACCCAGTACTTC,14,TRBJ2-5,.,TRBD2,TRBV20-1
CASSLSGRQSNEKLFF,TGTGCCAGCAGTTTATCGGGACGGCAGAGTAATGAAAAACTGTTTTTT,16,TRBJ1-4,.,.,TRBV27
CSASGANSGNTIYF,TGCAGTGCTAGTGGAGCGAACTCTGGAAACACCATATATTTT,14,TRBJ1-3,.,.,TRBV20-1
CAITETGQGLRGYTF,TGTGCCATCACCGAAACAGGACAGGGCCTCCGGGGCTACACCTTC,15,TRBJ1-2,.,TRBD1,TRBV10-3
CASSLGLFSYEQYF,TGTGCCAGCAGCCTCGGGCTATTCTCCTACGAGCAGTACTTC,14,TRBJ2-7,.,.,TRBV7-2
CASSTRTGETQYF,TGTGCCAGTAGTACCCGGACTGGGGAGACCCAGTACTTC,13,TRBJ2-5,.,.,TRBV19
CATSEPSDSQETQYF,TGTGCCACCAGTGAACCTTCGGACAGTCAAGAGACCCAGTACTTC,15,TRBJ2-5,once,.,TRBV24-1
CASSLRVFHLTEAFF,TGTGCCAGCAGCCTTCGGGTCTTCCACCTCACTGAAGCTTTCTTT,15,TRBJ1-1,.,.,TRBV13
CASSVVFLVETEGGGQPQHF,TGTGCCAGCAGTGTAGTTTTCTTGGTGGAGACAGAGGGCGGTGGTCAGCCCCAGCATTTT,20,TRBJ1-5,.,.,TRBV2
CATSDFGLYGYTF,TGTGCCACCAGTGATTTCGGTCTCTATGGCTACACCTTC,13,TRBJ1-2,.,.,TRBV24-1
CASSLNMGRSYGYTF,TGCGCCAGCAGCCTAAACATGGGACGGAGTTATGGCTACACCTTC,15,TRBJ1-2,.,.,TRBV4-3
CASSQSGTGSSYEQYF,TGCGCCAGCAGCCAATCGGGGACAGGGAGCTCCTACGAGCAGTACTTC,16,TRBJ2-7,.,TRBD1,TRBV4-1
CASSISRAYNSPLHF,TGTGCCAGTAGTATCTCCAGGGCATATAATTCACCCCTCCACTTT,15,TRBJ1-6,.,.,TRBV19
CASSPDRQETQYF,TGTGCCAGCAGCCCGGACAGACAAGAGACCCAGTACTTC,13,TRBJ2-5,.,.,TRBV7-3
CASRGGTSSGTDTQYF,TGTGCCAGCAGGGGGGGGACTAGCTCGGGCACAGATACGCAGTATTTT,16,TRBJ2-3,.,TRBD2,TRBV2
CASSYSTRGTPFYEQYF,TGTGCCAGCAGTTACTCTACCCGTGGGACTCCCTTCTACGAGCAGTACTTC,17,TRBJ2-7,.,.,TRBV6-2/TRBV6-3
CASSYGGIGTDTQYF,TGTGCCAGCAGTTATGGGGGTATTGGCACAGATACGCAGTATTTT,15,TRBJ2-3,.,.,TRBV6-5
CATSRGKGENTEAFF,TGTGCCACCAGCAGAGGGAAAGGGGAGAACACTGAAGCTTTCTTT,15,TRBJ1-1,once,.,TRBV15
CASSQQTDNEQFF,TGTGCCAGCAGCCAACAAACAGATAATGAGCAGTTCTTC,13,TRBJ2-1,.,.,TRBV14
CASSLTGYEQYF,TGTGCCAGCAGCTTGACAGGGTACGAGCAGTACTTC,12,TRBJ2-7,.,.,TRBV5-6
CASSQEGIGGDNNYGYTF,TGCGCCAGCAGCCAAGAAGGAATAGGGGGCGATAATAACTATGGCTACACCTTC,18,TRBJ1-2,.,TRBD1,TRBV4-1
CATSDRDTEAFF,TGTGCCACCAGTGATCGCGATACTGAAGCTTTCTTT,12,TRBJ1-1,.,.,TRBV24-1
CAISGKTSGSPRDEQYF,TGTGCCATCAGTGGTAAGACTAGCGGGAGCCCCCGGGACGAGCAGTACTTC,17,TRBJ2-7,.,TRBD2,TRBV10-3
CASRIQGPGANVLTF,TGTGCCAGTAGAATACAGGGCCCTGGGGCCAACGTCCTGACTTTC,15,TRBJ2-6,.,.,TRBV19
CASSRGHTDTQYF,TGTGCCAGTAGTAGGGGACACACAGATACGCAGTATTTT,13,TRBJ2-3,.,.,TRBV19
CAIMPRDWGTEAFF,TGTGCCATCATGCCCAGGGATTGGGGGACTGAAGCTTTCTTT,14,TRBJ1-1,.,.,TRBV10-3
CSASLGAYEQYF,TGCAGTGCTAGTTTAGGAGCCTACGAGCAGTACTTC,12,TRBJ2-7,.,.,TRBV20-1
CAIHGDGSSSGSYEQYF,TGTGCCATCCACGGCGACGGGAGTTCCTCGGGCTCCTACGAGCAGTACTTC,17,TRBJ2-7,.,.,TRBV10-3
CASSPTTGPEQYF,TGTGCCAGCAGCCCCACGACCGGACCGGAGCAGTACTTC,13,TRBJ2-7,.,.,TRBV7-8
CASSSQGLGEKLFF,TGTGCCAGCAGTTCACAGGGGCTCGGTGAAAAACTGTTTTTT,14,TRBJ1-4,.,TRBD1,TRBV6-2/TRBV6-3
CAISFQGAEGYTF,TGTGCCATCAGTTTCCAGGGGGCTGAAGGCTACACCTTC,13,TRBJ1-2,.,TRBD1,TRBV10-3
CASSRRLAHQETQYF,TGTGCCAGCAGCCGACGACTAGCGCACCAAGAGACCCAGTACTTC,15,TRBJ2-5,.,TRBD2,TRBV6-2/TRBV6-3
CASAWTSGGPDTQYF,TGTGCCAGCGCTTGGACTAGCGGGGGGCCAGATACGCAGTATTTT,15,TRBJ2-3,.,TRBD2,TRBV2
CASSQGPGQGYGYTF,TGTGCCAGCAGCCAAGGGCCGGGGCAGGGTTATGGCTACACCTTC,15,TRBJ1-2,.,.,TRBV3-1/TRBV3-2
CASSSTGIGQPQHF,TGTGCCAGTAGTTCTACAGGGATCGGACAGCCCCAGCATTTT,14,TRBJ1-5,few,.,TRBV19
CAWSTGTTGNTIYF,TGTGCCTGGAGTACGGGGACGACGGGAAACACCATATATTTT,14,TRBJ1-3,few,.,TRBV30
CASSGISGVAGGMEQYF,TGTGCCAGCAGTGGGATCTCCGGGGTGGCAGGGGGAATGGAGCAGTACTTC,17,TRBJ2-7,.,TRBD1,TRBV6-1
CASSFIPGLYRF,TGTGCCAGCAGCTTCATACCGGGACTATATAGATTC,12,TRBJ2-7,.,TRBD2,TRBV7-8
CASSVSAGLKVHEQFF,TGTGCCAGCAGCGTATCGGCAGGGCTTAAGGTTCATGAGCAGTTCTTC,16,TRBJ2-1,once,.,TRBV9
CASSPGEGESGGETQYF,TGTGCCAGCAGCCCTGGGGAGGGGGAAAGTGGCGGGGAGACCCAGTACTTC,17,TRBJ2-5,.,.,TRBV11-3
CASQAWGVSNQPQHF,TGTGCCAGTCAGGCCTGGGGGGTTAGCAATCAGCCCCAGCATTTT,15,TRBJ1-5,once,.,TRBV2
CASQRGSGGGNTQYF,TGTGCCAGCCAGAGGGGTAGCGGGGGTGGAAATACGCAGTATTTT,15,TRBJ2-3,.,TRBD2,TRBV2
CASRLGTRGWDWNTEAFF,TGTGCCAGCAGACTCGGAACTAGGGGGTGGGACTGGAACACTGAAGCTTTCTTT,18,TRBJ1-1,.,.,TRBV28
CSAWVGGIGYF,TGCAGTGCTTGGGTAGGCGGGATTGGCTACTTC,11,TRBJ2-5,.,.,TRBV20-1